This T cell receptor (beta chain) was retrieved from a study of patients and donors after allogeneic stem cell transplantation. The CDR3 has 15 residues. The germline V gene has CDR1 SGHRS and CDR2 YFSETQ. Unmatched junction bases numbered 7, after V lost 1 base and J lost 9 bases. This clonotype was detected only a few times. TCRdb independently ran MiXCR on the RT-PCR reads; one entry per CDR3 protein. The top ten hold around 7.2% of the sample, which has hundreds of thousands of distinct CDR3 sequences, 16% seen once. The receptor was isolated from a human donor who was either an allogeneic HSCT recipient or a stem cell or donor lymphocyte infusion donor (not recorded which). It is not recorded whose cells these are; they may come from a transplant donor. The chain uses TRBV5-1 and TRBJ1-6, with TRBD1 identical over 7 bases. Sequencing input: blood, either unsorted or a sorted T cell fraction (not recorded which). CDR3 in amino acids: CASSLSRQGGSPLHF. Written as DNA, the CDR3 is TGCGCCAGCAGCTTGTCGAGACAGGGCGGTTCACCCCTCCACTTT.